One T cell receptor beta chain is described in this entry. The data were taken from a study of blood T cell repertoires in COVID-19. Libraries were prepared by immunoSEQ multiplex PCR; TCRdb keeps only in-frame clonotypes and omits some of them. Of 100,000 or so clones in the sample, roughly 79% were seen once. Trimming took 3 bases from V and 4 from J, leaving 7 bases between them. This CDR3 is built from 13 residues. Germline CDR1 and CDR2: MNHNS and SASEGT. The receptor's source is a human donor in a cohort sampled during active COVID-19. This chain joins TRBV6-1 and TRBJ1-5, with D unclear. Sequences were obtained from peripheral blood. Here the CDR3 reads CASSDSENQPQHF. For the CDR3, the DNA is TGTGCCAGCAGTGATAGTGAGAATCAGCCCCAGCATTTT.